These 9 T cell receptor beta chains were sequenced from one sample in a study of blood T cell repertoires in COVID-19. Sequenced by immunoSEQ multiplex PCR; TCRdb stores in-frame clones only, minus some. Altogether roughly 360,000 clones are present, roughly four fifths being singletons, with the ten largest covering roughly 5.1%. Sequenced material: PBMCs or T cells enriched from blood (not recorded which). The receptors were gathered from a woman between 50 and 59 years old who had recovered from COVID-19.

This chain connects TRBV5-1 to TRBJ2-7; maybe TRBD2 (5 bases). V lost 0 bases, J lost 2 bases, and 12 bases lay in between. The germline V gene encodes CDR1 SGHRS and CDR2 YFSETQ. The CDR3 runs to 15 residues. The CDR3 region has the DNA TGCGCCAGCAGCTTGGGGGCGACTACGCCCTACGAGCAGTACTTC. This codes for CASSLGATTPYEQYF. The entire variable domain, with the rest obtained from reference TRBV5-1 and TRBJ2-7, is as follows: KAGVTQTPRYLIKTRGQQVTLSCSPISGHRSVSWYQQTPGQGLQFLFEYFSETQRNKGNFPGRFSGRQFSNSRSEMNVSTLELGDSALYLCASSLGATTPYEQYFGPGTRLTVT.

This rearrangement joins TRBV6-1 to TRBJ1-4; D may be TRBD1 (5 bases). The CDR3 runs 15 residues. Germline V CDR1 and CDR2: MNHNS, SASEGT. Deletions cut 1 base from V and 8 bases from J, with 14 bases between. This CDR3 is CASSEVWSGREKLFF. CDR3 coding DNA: TGTGCCAGCAGTGAAGTGTGGTCAGGGCGAGAAAAACTGTTTTTT.

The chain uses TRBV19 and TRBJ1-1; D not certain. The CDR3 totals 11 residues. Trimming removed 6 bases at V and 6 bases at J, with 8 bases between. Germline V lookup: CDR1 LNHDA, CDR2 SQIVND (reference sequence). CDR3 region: CASSNWPEAFF. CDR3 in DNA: TGTGCCAGTAGCAATTGGCCTGAAGCTTTCTTT.

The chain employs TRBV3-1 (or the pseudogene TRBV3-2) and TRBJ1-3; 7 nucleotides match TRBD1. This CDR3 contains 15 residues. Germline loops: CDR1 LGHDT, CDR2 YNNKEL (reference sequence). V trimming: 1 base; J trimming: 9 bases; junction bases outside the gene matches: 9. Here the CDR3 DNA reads TGTGCCAGCAGCCAAGCTTGGACAGGAGCCGGCACCATATATTTT. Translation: CASSQAWTGAGTIYF.

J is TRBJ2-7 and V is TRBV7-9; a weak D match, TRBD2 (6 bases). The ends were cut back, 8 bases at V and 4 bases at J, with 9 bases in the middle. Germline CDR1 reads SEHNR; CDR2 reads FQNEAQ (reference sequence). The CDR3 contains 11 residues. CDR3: CASGGEYEQYF. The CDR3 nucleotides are TGTGCCAGCGGCGGGGAGTACGAGCAGTACTTC. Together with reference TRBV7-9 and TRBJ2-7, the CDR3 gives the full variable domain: DTGVSQNPRHKITKRGQNVTFRCDPISEHNRLYWYRQTLGQGPEFLTYFQNEAQLEKSRLLSDRFSAERPKGSFSTLEIQRTEQGDSAMYLCASGGEYEQYFGPGTRLTVT.

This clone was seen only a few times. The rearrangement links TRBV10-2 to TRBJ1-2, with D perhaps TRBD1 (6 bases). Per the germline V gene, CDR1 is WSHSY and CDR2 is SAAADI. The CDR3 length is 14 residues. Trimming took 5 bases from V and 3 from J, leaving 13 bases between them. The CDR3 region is CASSRGGKDYGYTF. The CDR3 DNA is TGCGCCAGCAGTCGAGGGGGAAAGGACTATGGCTACACCTTC.

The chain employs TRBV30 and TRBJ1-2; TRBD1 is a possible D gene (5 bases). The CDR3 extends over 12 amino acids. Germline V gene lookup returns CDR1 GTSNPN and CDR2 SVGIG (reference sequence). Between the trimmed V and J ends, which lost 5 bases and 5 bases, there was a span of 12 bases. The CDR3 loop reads CAWGQQIYGYTF. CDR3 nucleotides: TGTGCCTGGGGACAACAAATATATGGCTACACCTTC.

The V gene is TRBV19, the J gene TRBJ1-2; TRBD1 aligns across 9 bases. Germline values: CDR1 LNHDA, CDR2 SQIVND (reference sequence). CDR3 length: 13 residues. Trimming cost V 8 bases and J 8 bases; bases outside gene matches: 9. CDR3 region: CASQTGGAGGYTF. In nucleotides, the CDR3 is TGTGCCAGTCAAACAGGGGGCGCGGGAGGCTACACCTTC.

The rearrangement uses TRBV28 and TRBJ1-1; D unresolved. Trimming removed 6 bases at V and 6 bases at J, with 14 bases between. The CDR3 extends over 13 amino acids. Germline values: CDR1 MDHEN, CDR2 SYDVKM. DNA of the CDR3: TGTGCCAGCAGGCGTTACGAGGAGGCTGAAGCTTTCTTT. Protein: CASRRYEEAEAFF.